This TCR beta chain was sequenced during a study of coeliac disease. At the level of the study: Coeliac patients had newly diagnosed active disease, refractory type I disease, or gluten-free diet control.

This clone appeared a few times. Cells were frozen in aliquots of roughly 500,000, and one aliquot per fraction was sequenced. V shed 6 bases and J shed 1 base, with 7 bases lying between them. This CDR3 has 12 residues. The germline CDR1 and CDR2 sequences are MNHEY and SVGAGI. Clones were read by immunoSEQ multiplex PCR, and TCRdb kept only the in-frame ones, dropping some. Altogether roughly 5,300 clones are present, approximately 50% being singletons, with the ten largest covering less than 6.5%. The specimen sequenced was intraepithelial lymphocytes from the gut. This clonotype was obtained from a woman in her 30s with active celiac disease. V is TRBV6-5 and J is TRBJ2-7; D unresolved. In DNA, the CDR3 is TGTGCCAGCAGCCTAAATTCCTACGAGCAGTACTTC. The encoded protein is CASSLNSYEQYF.